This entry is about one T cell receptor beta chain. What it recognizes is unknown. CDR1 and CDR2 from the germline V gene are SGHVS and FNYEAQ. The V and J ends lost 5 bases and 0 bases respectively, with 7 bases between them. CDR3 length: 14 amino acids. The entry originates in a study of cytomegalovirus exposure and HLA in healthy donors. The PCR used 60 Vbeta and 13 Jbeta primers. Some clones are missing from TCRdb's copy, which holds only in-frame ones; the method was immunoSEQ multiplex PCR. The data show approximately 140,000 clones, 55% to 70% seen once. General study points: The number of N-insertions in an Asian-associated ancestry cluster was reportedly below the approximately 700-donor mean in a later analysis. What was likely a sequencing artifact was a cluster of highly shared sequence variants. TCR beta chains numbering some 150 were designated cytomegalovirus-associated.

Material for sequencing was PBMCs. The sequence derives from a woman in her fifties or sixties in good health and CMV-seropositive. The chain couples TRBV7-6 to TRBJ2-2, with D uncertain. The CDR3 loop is CASSQTTNTGELFF. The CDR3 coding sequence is TGTGCCAGCAGCCAAACTACGAACACCGGGGAGCTGTTTTTT.